One T cell receptor (beta chain) is described in this entry. Its antigen is unidentified. The record originates from a study of T cell responses to AZD1222 COVID-19 vaccine. Study outcomes and limitations: The CD4 TCRs associated with vaccination extended across spike and predominated at 160-218 and 743-854.

The data were produced by immunoSEQ multiplex PCR, yet TCRdb's version contains in-frame clones alone and is incomplete. The table lists fewer than 200,000 clones, just over 90% of them singletons, with less than 4.5% in the top ten. The CDR3 is 18 amino acids. Trimming took 3 bases from V and 2 from J; bases not matched to a gene: 10. Germline V CDR1 and CDR2: SGDLS, YYNGEE. The V gene is TRBV9, the J gene TRBJ2-6, with 8 bases matching TRBD2. This receptor was taken from an adult in good health. The sequencing here drew on peripheral blood, taken on day 0 of MenACWY control vaccination. This CDR3 is CASSGRLAGIAGANVLTF. In nucleotides, the CDR3 is TGTGCCAGCAGCGGGAGGCTAGCGGGTATAGCTGGGGCCAACGTCCTGACTTTC. The complete variable domain, with remaining parts taken from reference TRBV9 and TRBJ2-6, reads DSGVTQTPKHLITATGQRVTLRCSPRSGDLSVYWYQQSLDQGLQFLIQYYNGEERAKGNILERFSAQQFPDLHSELNLSSLELGDSALYFCASSGRLAGIAGANVLTFGAGSRLTVL.